This entry lists 20 T cell receptor beta chains sequenced from one sample in a study of T cell repertoires in cytomegalovirus infection. TCRdb independently ran MiXCR on the reads; one entry per CDR3 protein. Counted here are some 220,000 distinct CDR3 sequences, approximately 13% occurring once; the ten biggest clones make up 1.5% to 2%. The material sequenced was PBMCs. Receptors were obtained from a human donor in good health (CMV status not recorded). Some clones in this sample may be carry-over from other donors' samples.

This sequence joins TRBV7-8 and TRBJ1-1; D call uncertain. V was shortened by 4 bases and J by 2 bases, with 8 bases between the two germline ends. The CDR3 is 13 amino acids. Germline V gives CDR1 SGHVS, CDR2 FQNEAQ. CDR3 nucleotides: TGTGCCAGCAGCTGGTCGGCCAACACTGAAGCTTTCTTT. As protein: CASSWSANTEAFF.

V gene TRBV4-1 combines with J gene TRBJ2-3, with 12 bases fitting TRBD2. Germline lookup yields CDR1 MGHRA and CDR2 YSYEKL. Trimming removed 0 bases from V and 6 bases from J; junction bases left unmatched: 4. The CDR3 consists of 16 residues. The CDR3 reads CASSQDSLAGGDTQYF. The DNA of the CDR3 is TGCGCCAGCAGCCAAGATAGCCTAGCGGGAGGGGATACGCAGTATTTT.

This clonotype was recorded many times. The chain is built from TRBV5-1 and TRBJ2-1, with D possibly matching TRBD1 (6 bases). V lost 4 bases, J lost 10 bases, and 15 bases lay in between. Looked up from germline, CDR1 is SGHRS and CDR2 is YFSETQ. The CDR3 totals 13 residues. The CDR3 coding sequence is TGCGCCAGCAGCGTCGACTTGGGGGCCGAGCAGTTCTTC. Encoded protein: CASSVDLGAEQFF.

This clonotype was detected ten times or more. The CDR3 loop is CASSLIHSDTQYF. CDR3 bases: TGTGCCAGCAGCTTAATCCATTCAGATACGCAGTATTTT. The chain is built from TRBV11-2 and TRBJ2-3, with unresolved D. In germline, CDR1 is SGHAT, CDR2 FQNNGV. V was shortened by 2 bases and J by 4 bases, with 7 bases between the two germline ends. The CDR3 totals 13 residues.

This clonotype was recorded many times. The rearrangement uses TRBV7-8 and TRBJ2-7; D is perhaps TRBD2 (6 bases). The CDR3 covers 14 residues. Deletions cut 2 bases from V and 7 bases from J, with 15 bases between. Germline CDR1 SGHVS, CDR2 FQNEAQ. CDR3 residues: CASSLTGEGGEQYF. DNA for the CDR3: TGTGCCAGCAGCTTAACCGGGGAAGGAGGGGAGCAGTACTTC.

The rearrangement uses TRBV15 and TRBJ1-2; unclear D gene. Germline V lookup: CDR1 LNHNV, CDR2 YYDKDF (reference sequence). V lost 0 bases, J lost 6 bases, and 17 bases lay in between. The CDR3 length is 16 residues. The CDR3 DNA is TGTGCCACCAGCAGAGATCTGTCCGCTACCTACCATGGCTACACCTTC. Amino acids: CATSRDLSATYHGYTF.

There are many counts of this clonotype. The rearrangement uses TRBV7-8 and TRBJ1-1; no firm D call. The germline V gene encodes CDR1 SGHVS and CDR2 FQNEAQ. Trimming shortened V by 1 base and J by 0 bases, and 12 bases separated the two germline ends. There are 16 residues in the CDR3. The CDR3 loop is CASSLVGMGMNTEAFF. CDR3 DNA sequence: TGTGCCAGCAGCTTAGTGGGAATGGGGATGAACACTGAAGCTTTCTTT.

This clonotype has more than one count but fewer than ten. The chain recombines TRBV29-1 with TRBJ2-3; D is possibly TRBD1 (5 bases). CDR3 size: 14 residues. The ends were cut back, 6 bases at V and 5 bases at J, with 18 bases in the middle. Germline CDR1 and CDR2: SQVTM and ANQGSEA. The chain's CDR3 is CSVELNTGGDTQYF. The CDR3 nucleotides read TGCAGCGTCGAACTAAATACAGGCGGAGATACGCAGTATTTT.

The V and J genes are TRBV28 and TRBJ1-2; D uncertain. V gave up 4 bases and J gave up 6 bases, with 18 bases separating them. Germline-derived CDR1 and CDR2 are MDHEN and SYDVKM. The CDR3 sequence is 15 residues long. In DNA, the CDR3 is TGTGCCAGCAGTTCATCTGGCTGGGTAGGGCATGGCTACACCTTC. It codes for CASSSSGWVGHGYTF.

This clonotype was seen ten or more times. The chain combines TRBV19 with TRBJ1-2, with D perhaps matching TRBD1 (5 bases). Trimming took off 5 bases at V and 4 bases at J, with 8 bases between the two ends. The CDR3 covers 12 residues. Germline CDR1 LNHDA, CDR2 SQIVND (reference sequence). The CDR3 sequence: CASSPGIYGYTF. In DNA form, the CDR3 reads TGTGCCAGTAGTCCAGGGATCTATGGCTACACCTTC. Using reference TRBV19 and TRBJ1-2 for the parts outside the CDR3, the full variable domain is DGGITQSPKYLFRKEGQNVTLSCEQNLNHDAMYWYRQDPGQGLRLIYYSQIVNDFQKGDIAEGYSVSREKKESFPLTVTSAQKNPTAFYLCASSPGIYGYTFGSGTRLTVV.

This clonotype appeared many times. The gene calls are TRBV7-2 and TRBJ1-1, with D unresolved. The CDR3 has 14 amino acids. The germline CDR1 and CDR2 sequences are SGHTA and FQGNSA. With 2 bases removed from V and 1 base from J, the gap between germline ends came to 8 bases. CDR3 in amino acids: CASSLTQRNTEAFF. Here the CDR3 DNA reads TGTGCCAGCAGCTTAACACAGAGGAACACTGAAGCTTTCTTT.

V is TRBV2 and J is TRBJ2-3, with a weak D call TRBD2 (5 bases). V was trimmed by 6 bases and J by 4 bases, leaving 11 bases between them. Germline values: CDR1 SNHLY, CDR2 FYNNEI. The CDR3 loop spans 13 amino acids. CDR3 amino acids: CASRPYGADTQYF. Here the CDR3 DNA reads TGTGCCAGCAGGCCTTACGGGGCAGATACGCAGTATTTT.

This clonotype occurred many times. The rearrangement joins TRBV7-2 to TRBJ2-7; a possible D gene is TRBD1 (5 bases). V gave up 0 bases and J gave up 2 bases, with 14 bases separating them. Germline CDR1 is SGHTA and CDR2 is FQGNSA. This CDR3 contains 16 residues. Written as DNA, the CDR3 is TGTGCCAGCAGCTTAGCGAGTCAACAGGTCACCTACGAGCAGTACTTC. As protein: CASSLASQQVTYEQYF.

V is TRBV14 and J is TRBJ2-2; D is perhaps TRBD1 (7 bases). V lost 10 bases to trimming and J lost 5 bases, with 11 bases between them. CDR1 and CDR2 (germline): SGHDN, FVKESK. This CDR3 is 12 amino acids long. CDR3 amino acids: CATPGGTGELFF. CDR3 nucleotides: TGTGCCACCCCAGGGGGGACCGGGGAGCTGTTTTTT.

This clonotype came up a few times. This sequence joins TRBV2 and TRBJ1-2; TRBD1 matches 8 bases. There are 17 residues in the CDR3. Germline loops: CDR1 SNHLY, CDR2 FYNNEI. The V gene end was trimmed by 3 bases and the J gene end by 6 bases; junction bases not matched to a gene: 15. The CDR3 sequence: CASSDGTGDPRVDGYTF. The CDR3 DNA is TGTGCCAGCAGTGACGGGACAGGAGACCCCAGGGTGGATGGCTACACCTTC.

This clonotype occurred many times. This chain connects TRBV6-2 or TRBV6-3 to TRBJ2-7; D is unresolved. Germline lookup yields CDR1 MNHEY and CDR2 SVGEGT. The V gene lost 7 bases and the J gene lost 3 bases, with 16 bases spanning the gap. The CDR3 contains 14 residues. The CDR3 reads CASTPGYSSYEQYF. CDR3 bases: TGTGCCAGCACCCCCGGTTACAGTAGCTACGAGCAGTACTTC.

This clonotype came up many times. The V gene is TRBV6-2 or TRBV6-3, the J gene TRBJ2-7; 8 bases agree with TRBD2. The ends lost 6 bases at V and 5 bases at J; junction bases unmatched: 12. Germline values: CDR1 MNHEY, CDR2 SVGEGT. This CDR3 contains 15 residues. CDR3 amino acids: CASSYTGTRSNEQYF. The CDR3 DNA reads TGTGCCAGCAGCTATACCGGGACTAGAAGTAACGAGCAGTACTTC.

This clonotype was seen ten or more times. This chain connects TRBV7-2 to TRBJ1-6, with a possible D match to TRBD1 (6 bases). Germline CDR1 is SGHTA and CDR2 is FQGNSA. The CDR3 totals 15 residues. The ends were cut back, 6 bases at V and 9 bases at J, with 18 bases in the middle. The CDR3: CASRPPTGNASPLHF. The CDR3, as DNA: TGTGCCAGCAGACCCCCCACAGGGAACGCTTCACCCCTCCACTTT.

This clonotype was observed a handful of times. The chain links TRBV12-3 or TRBV12-4 to TRBJ2-7; perhaps TRBD1 as D (6 bases). This CDR3 is built from 12 residues. V was shortened by 6 bases and J by 4 bases, with 10 bases between the two germline ends. CDR3 DNA sequence: TGTGCCAGCAGCGCAGGACAGTACGAGCAGTACTTC. Its protein product is CASSAGQYEQYF.

A note on this clonotype: A junction end diverges from the germline sequence, so it may reflect a read error. This chain connects TRBV29-1 to TRBJ1-2; 9 nucleotides match TRBD1. This CDR3 contains 14 residues. The V gene's germline CDR1 is SQVTM and CDR2 ANQGSEA. This chain's CDR3 is CSVEEGQGLGGYTF. CDR3 DNA sequence: TGCAGCGTCGAAGAGGGACAGGGCCTGGGTGGCTACACCTTC.